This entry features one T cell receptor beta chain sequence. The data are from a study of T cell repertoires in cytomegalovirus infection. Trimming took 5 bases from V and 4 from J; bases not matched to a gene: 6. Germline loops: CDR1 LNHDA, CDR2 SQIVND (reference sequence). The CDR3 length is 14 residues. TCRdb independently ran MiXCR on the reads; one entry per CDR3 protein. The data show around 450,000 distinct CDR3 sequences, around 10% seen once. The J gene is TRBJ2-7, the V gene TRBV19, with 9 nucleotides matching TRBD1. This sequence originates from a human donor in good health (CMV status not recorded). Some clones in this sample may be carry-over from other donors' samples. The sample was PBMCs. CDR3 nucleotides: TGTGCCAGTAGTTCCCTCGGACAGGGGTACGAGCAGTACTTC. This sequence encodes CASSSLGQGYEQYF.